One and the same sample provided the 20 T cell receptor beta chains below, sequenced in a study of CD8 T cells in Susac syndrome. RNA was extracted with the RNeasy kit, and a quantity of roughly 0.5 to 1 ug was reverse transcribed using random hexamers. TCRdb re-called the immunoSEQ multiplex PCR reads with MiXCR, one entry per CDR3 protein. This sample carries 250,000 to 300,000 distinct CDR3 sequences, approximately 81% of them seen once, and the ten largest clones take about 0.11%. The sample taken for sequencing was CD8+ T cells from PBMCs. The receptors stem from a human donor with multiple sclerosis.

The CDR3, as DNA: TGCAGTGCTAGTTTGGGGCCCTATCAGCCCCAGCATTTT. It translates to CSASLGPYQPQHF. This chain links TRBV20-1 with TRBJ1-5, with D possibly matching TRBD1 (5 bases). Between the trimmed V and J ends, which lost 3 bases and 5 bases, there was a span of 11 bases. The CDR3 has 13 amino acids. The germline gives CDR1 DFQATT, CDR2 SNEGSKA (reference sequence).

The CDR3 region is CASSLRLAASYEQYF. Here the CDR3 DNA reads TGTGCCAGCAGCTTAAGACTAGCAGCCTCCTACGAGCAGTACTTC. This chain joins TRBV7-9 and TRBJ2-7; 7 nucleotides line up with TRBD2. Germline CDR1 is SEHNR and CDR2 is FQNEAQ (reference sequence). V lost 2 bases to trimming and J lost 0 bases; unmatched junction nucleotides: 4. The CDR3 covers 15 residues.

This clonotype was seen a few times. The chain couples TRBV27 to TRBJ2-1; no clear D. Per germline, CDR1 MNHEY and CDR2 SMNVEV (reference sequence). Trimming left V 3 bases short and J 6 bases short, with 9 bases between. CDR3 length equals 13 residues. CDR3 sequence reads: CASSLGRGNEQFF. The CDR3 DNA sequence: TGTGCCAGCAGTTTGGGCCGCGGCAATGAGCAGTTCTTC.

CDR3 DNA sequence: TGTGCCAGCAGTTTAAGGTTCGACAGCGCCAAAAACATTCAGTACTTC. Translated, it gives CASSLRFDSAKNIQYF. The V call is TRBV27, the J call TRBJ2-4, with D possibly matching TRBD1 (5 bases). The germline gives CDR1 MNHEY, CDR2 SMNVEV (reference sequence). There are 16 residues in the CDR3. V dropped 2 bases and J dropped 1 base, with 12 bases sitting between them.

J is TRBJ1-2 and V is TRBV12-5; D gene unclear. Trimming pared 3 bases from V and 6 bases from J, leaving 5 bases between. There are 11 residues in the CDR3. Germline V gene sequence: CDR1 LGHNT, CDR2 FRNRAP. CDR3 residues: CASGFWDGYTF. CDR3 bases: TGTGCTAGTGGTTTTTGGGATGGCTACACCTTC.

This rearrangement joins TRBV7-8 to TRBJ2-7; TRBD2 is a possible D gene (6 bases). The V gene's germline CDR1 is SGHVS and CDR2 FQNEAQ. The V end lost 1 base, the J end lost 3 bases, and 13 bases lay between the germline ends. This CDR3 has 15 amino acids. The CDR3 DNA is TGTGCCAGCAGCTTAGAGGCTAGCGTCAACTACGAGCAGTACTTC. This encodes CASSLEASVNYEQYF.

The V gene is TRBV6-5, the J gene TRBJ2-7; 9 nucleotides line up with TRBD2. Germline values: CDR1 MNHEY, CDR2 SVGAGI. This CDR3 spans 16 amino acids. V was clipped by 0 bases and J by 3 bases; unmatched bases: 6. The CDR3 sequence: CASSYSVASGNYEQYF. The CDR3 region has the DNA TGTGCCAGCAGTTACTCAGTAGCTAGCGGGAACTACGAGCAGTACTTC.

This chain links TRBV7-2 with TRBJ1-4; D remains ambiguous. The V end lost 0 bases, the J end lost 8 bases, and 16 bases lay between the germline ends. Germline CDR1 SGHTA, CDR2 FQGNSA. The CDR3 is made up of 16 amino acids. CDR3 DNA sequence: TGTGCCAGCAGCTTAGCAGCGGGAATCATAGGAGAAAAACTGTTTTTT. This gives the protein CASSLAAGIIGEKLFF.

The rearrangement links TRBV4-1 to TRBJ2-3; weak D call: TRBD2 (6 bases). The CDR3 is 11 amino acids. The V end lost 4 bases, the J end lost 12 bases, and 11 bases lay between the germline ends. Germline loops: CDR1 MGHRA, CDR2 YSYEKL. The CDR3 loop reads CASSPGELQYF. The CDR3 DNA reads TGCGCCAGCAGCCCGGGGGAGCTTCAGTATTTT.

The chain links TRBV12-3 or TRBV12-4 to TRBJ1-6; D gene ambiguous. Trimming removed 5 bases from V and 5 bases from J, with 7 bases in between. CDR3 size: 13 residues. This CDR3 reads CASSIRHNSPLHF. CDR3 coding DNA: TGTGCCAGCAGTATTCGTCATAATTCACCCCTCCACTTT.

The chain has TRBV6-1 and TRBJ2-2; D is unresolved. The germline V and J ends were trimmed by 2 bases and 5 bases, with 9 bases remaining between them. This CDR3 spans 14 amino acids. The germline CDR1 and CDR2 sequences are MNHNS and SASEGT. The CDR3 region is CASSEWSGTGELFF. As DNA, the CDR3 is TGTGCCAGCAGTGAATGGTCAGGAACCGGGGAGCTGTTTTTT.

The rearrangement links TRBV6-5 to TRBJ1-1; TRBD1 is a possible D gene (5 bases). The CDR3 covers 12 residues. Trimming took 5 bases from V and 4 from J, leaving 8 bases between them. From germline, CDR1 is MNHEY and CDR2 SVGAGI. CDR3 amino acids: CASSPGITEAFF. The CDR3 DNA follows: TGTGCCAGCAGTCCAGGGATCACTGAAGCTTTCTTT.

For the CDR3, the DNA is TGCGCCAGCAGCCACGAACAGGGCGCGGCATCTGAAGCTTTCTTT. This encodes CASSHEQGAASEAFF. V usage is TRBV4-1 and J usage is TRBJ1-1; D is perhaps TRBD1 (6 bases). Germline assignment: CDR1 MGHRA and CDR2 YSYEKL. Trimming removed 3 bases from V and 6 bases from J, with 17 bases in between. The CDR3 is 15 residues long.

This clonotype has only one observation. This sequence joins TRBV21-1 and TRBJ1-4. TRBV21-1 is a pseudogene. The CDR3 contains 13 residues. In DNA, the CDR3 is TGTGCCAGCAGCACCATTGCTTGGGAAAAACTGTTTTTT. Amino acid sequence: CASSTIAWEKLFF.

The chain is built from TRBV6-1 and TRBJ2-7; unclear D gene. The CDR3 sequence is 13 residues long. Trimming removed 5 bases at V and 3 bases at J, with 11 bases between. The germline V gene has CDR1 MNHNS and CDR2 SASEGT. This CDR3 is CASSPLRNYEQYF. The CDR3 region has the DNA TGTGCCAGCAGTCCCTTAAGGAACTACGAGCAGTACTTC.

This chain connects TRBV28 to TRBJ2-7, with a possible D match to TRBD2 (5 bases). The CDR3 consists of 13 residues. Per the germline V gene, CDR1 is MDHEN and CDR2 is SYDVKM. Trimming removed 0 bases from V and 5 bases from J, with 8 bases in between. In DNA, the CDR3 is TGTGCCAGCAGTTTATGGGGAGAGAACGAGCAGTACTTC. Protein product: CASSLWGENEQYF.

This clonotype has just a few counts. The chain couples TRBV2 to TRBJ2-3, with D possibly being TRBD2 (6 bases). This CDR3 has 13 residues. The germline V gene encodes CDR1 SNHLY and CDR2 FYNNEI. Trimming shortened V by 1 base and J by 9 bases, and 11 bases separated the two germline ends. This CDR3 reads CASSEGIAETQYF. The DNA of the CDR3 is TGTGCCAGCAGTGAAGGAATAGCGGAGACGCAGTATTTT.

The CDR3 loop is CASSLKLRGLGNTIYF. CDR3 DNA sequence: TGTGCCAGCAGTTTGAAGCTCAGGGGGCTAGGAAACACCATATATTTT. This sequence joins TRBV12-3 or TRBV12-4 and TRBJ1-3; TRBD1 aligns across 8 bases. V lost 3 bases, J lost 4 bases, and 8 bases stayed unmatched. This CDR3 region has 16 residues.

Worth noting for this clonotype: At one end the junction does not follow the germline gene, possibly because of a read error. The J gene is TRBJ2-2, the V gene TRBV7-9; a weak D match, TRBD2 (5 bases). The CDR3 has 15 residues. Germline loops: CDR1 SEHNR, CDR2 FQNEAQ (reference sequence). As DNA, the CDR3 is TGTGCCAGCAGCCTAGCCCCAGAAAAAATCGGGGAGCTGTTTTTT. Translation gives CASSLAPEKIGELFF.

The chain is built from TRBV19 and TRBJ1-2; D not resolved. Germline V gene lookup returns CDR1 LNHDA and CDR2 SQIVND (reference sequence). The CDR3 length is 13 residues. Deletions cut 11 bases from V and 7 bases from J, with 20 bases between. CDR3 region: CASVPGGLVGYTF. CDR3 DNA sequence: TGTGCCTCTGTGCCGGGAGGGCTCGTTGGCTACACCTTC.